This TCR beta chain emerged from a study of beta chain features in type 1 diabetes (dated 2018 in TCRdb). Notes on the research overall: Mean age, gender distribution, total cell number and subset yield did not differ between patients and healthy donors. A total of roughly 100 million sorted cells were examined across all samples, and the number of cells per subset was strongly correlated with RNA yield. In the study, TCRB repertoires of sorted circulating CD4+ T cell subsets from recently diagnosed type 1 diabetes patients were compared with those of matched healthy donors. Regulatory and stem cell-like memory subsets were isolated from only 8 patients and about eight healthy donors, whereas naive and central memory subsets came from all 28 donors.

A single peripheral blood draw of 95 to 150 mL on average was collected from each donor into heparinised tubes. Using a panel that included CD45RO, CCR7, CD25, CD127, CD95 and CD27, naive, central memory, regulatory and stem cell-like memory CD4+ T cells were sorted on a BD FACSAria II. All sorted populations exceeded 98% purity. PBMCs were isolated immediately by Lymphoprep density gradient centrifugation and stained directly without culture. Samples were stained and sorted in pairs, with one healthy donor and one patient per experiment, so that batch effects were minimized. V lost 5 bases and J lost 7 bases; the stretch between them is 14 bases long. Reading the germline V gene (reference sequence) gives CDR1 MNHEY and CDR2 SMNVEV. The CDR3 contains 13 residues, cysteine and phenylalanine counted. Solely the CDR3 DNA is kept, with 39 bases framed from the first base. Results the study describes overall, beyond this receptor: A moderate but significant shortening of TCRB CDR3 length was observed in type 1 diabetes patients in all four CD4+ subsets. Shorter templates might have been favored by PCR, but patient and control samples were amplified and corrected together, so both groups would have been affected equally by any skew. Only small numbers of individuals were included in the HLA sub-analyses, which left unresolved whether HLA type had any influence on TCRB rearrangement. Sequencing cDNA rather than genomic DNA could over-represent highly expressing activated cells, although activation and CD3 levels did not differ between groups. Naive, central memory and regulatory TCRB repertoires appeared more similar among patients than among healthy donors. At VDJ recombination sites, type 1 diabetes patients had fewer insertions and more deleted nucleotides, which implies abnormalities in thymic rearrangement.

The entire isolated RNA was reverse transcribed using the High Capacity cDNA Reverse Transcription Kit, and thus expressed TCRB transcripts were sequenced. Deep immunoSEQ sequencing was performed on naive, central memory and regulatory T cell samples, with an average of approximately 3.9 million total reads per sample. Sorted cells were lysed in RLT buffer, and RNA was extracted using DNase-treated RNeasy Micro or Mini kits according to cell number. Each cell subset was processed on its own to prevent cross-contamination, while patient and healthy donor samples were processed together. The immunoSEQ multiplex PCR was used to amplify TCRB sequences from cDNA, generating 87-bp fragments that spanned the CDR3 region. The amplicons were sequenced using the Illumina HiSeq platform. For the original study's pipeline: PCR bias was corrected computationally using synthetic template baselines, and reads within Hamming distance 2 were collapsed, with unmergeable singletons discarded. Reads were aligned against IMGT to assign V, D and J genes, CDR3 length and insertions or deletions at six rearrangement sites. Within each subset, clonotype counts were normalized to sorted cell number, after which true diversity and Gini coefficients were computed with the tcR R package. Repertoire sharing was quantified using the overlap coefficient calculated on TCRB nucleotide sequences. The table comes from immuneACCESS by way of TCRdb, which keeps in-frame sequences with V and J called. Part of the clones is missing from these tables; in studies checked, under half for an unresolved V gene and the rest for unknown reasons. The DNA gave D and trimming, while V, J and clone size come from that table. This sample lists roughly 290,000 clones; 8% were detected once. The ten largest clones add up to under 1.3% of the sample.

In its sample, this clone was seen many times. Its antigen specificity is not known. Base quality data are lacking; no much larger clone is found one base away. The sequence joins TRBV27 to TRBJ2-5; the D gene cannot be resolved reliably. The specimen was central memory CD4+ T cells from blood. The TCR sequence derives from a woman aged 18-29 years in good health. At the DNA level, the sequence is TGTGCCAGCAGTGCTTCAGGCCTAGGGACCCAGTACTTC. Its coded protein is CASSASGLGTQYF.